This T cell receptor (beta chain) was recorded in a study of shared clonotypes between healthy human individuals (dated by TCRdb to the early 2020s). Regarding the study in general: Two women and a few men aged 18 to 49 years were included in the cohort. For each donor, CD4 naive and CD4 memory were each given three plates, CD8 naive was given two plates, and CD8 memory was given one plate. To estimate repertoire size and how much clonotypes are shared between individuals, the study performed deep sequencing of blood TCR repertoires from about five healthy adults. Different laboratories and diverse techniques were used to prepare libraries and sequence TCR repertoires, to increase sequencing depth and limit assay-specific biases. Between about 0.8 and 9 billion PBMCs per donor were obtained by leukapheresis. What the authors observed across the whole study: Around 5.4% of naive CD4, around 3.5% of naive CD8, about 2.1% of memory CD4, and less than 0.45% of memory CD8 clonotypes were shared across a few donors. Pairwise subsampling indicated that sequencing depth was expected to affect the degree of clonotype sharing among donors. Naive subsets generally had larger estimated clonotype richness than memory subsets. Sampling was limited to blood, and TCR repertoires in tissue likely differ from TCR repertoires in blood. Because the study included only a small number of donors, the genetic and exposure-history diversity represented was limited. Incomplete sequencing was indicated by rarefaction of sorted-subset datasets, despite the large sequencing depth. Compared with non-shared clonotypes, the clonotypes found in all four sorted-subset donors had higher generation probabilities.

The donors were healthy, HIV-negative adults who had no recently reported acute infections or vaccinations. Only Caucasian adults living in Nashville, Tennessee, USA were represented among the donors. Magnetic negative selection was used to enrich CD4+ T cells, after which naive cells were positively selected on CD45RA and the negative fraction became the memory subset. After blood collection by leukapheresis, PBMCs were isolated using Ficoll-Histopaque density gradient centrifugation and then cryopreserved in the vapor phase of liquid nitrogen. Purity and quantity of every magnetically sorted T cell population were checked by analytical flow cytometry. Genomic DNA was isolated from each sorted fraction and quantified by UV absorbance on a Nanodrop 2000c. The CDR3 runs 13 amino acids, cysteine and phenylalanine included. Left in the record is the CDR3 DNA by itself, 39 bases read in frame from the first base. CDR1 and CDR2 were assigned from the germline V gene as SGHVS and FQNEAQ. At the junction V is shortened by 5 bases and J by 7 bases, with 15 bases in between.

On this clone: Its recognized antigen is unknown. No much larger clonotype is one base removed from it; base qualities were not supplied.

Using the deep immunoSEQ assay, multiplex PCR amplified TCR CDR3 regions from genomic DNA. For each cell subset, the extracted genomic DNA was distributed evenly across all wells of several immunoSEQ 96-well plates, and each plate served as one replicate. Each replicate PCR for sorted subsets received about 220 ng genomic DNA, equal to about 29,000 T cell genomes. The purified libraries were quantified using a Qubit 3.0 fluorometer, sized with a Bioanalyzer 2100, and then quantified again using the KAPA Library Quantification kit. Every immunoSEQ 96-well plate was sequenced on a dedicated single-read 150-cycle Illumina NextSeq 550 flow cell. For the original study's pipeline: Because only junctional sequences without quality scores were contained in the immunoSEQ output, filtering matching that applied to full-length reads could not be performed. To assign V/J genes and CDR3, sequences were annotated against IMGT germline references using PyIR, a Python wrapper for IgBLAST v1.9. Reads were removed for weak V/J assignments (E-value above 1e-6), missing CDR3, stop codons, out-of-frame junctions, or ambiguous translated residues. V3J clonotypes were defined by identical inferred V gene, J gene, and CDR3 amino acid sequence. The percentage overlap between two repertoires was calculated by dividing the number of shared unique clonotypes by the size of the smaller repertoire. Three approaches were used to assess repertoire richness: RTK rarefaction, the Chao1 estimator, and Recon v2.1 estimates of unobserved clonotypes. Generation probabilities were computed with OLGA for all TCRbeta clonotypes obtained by the gDNA method from several donors. The immuneACCESS repertoire file appears here via TCRdb, limited to in-frame rearrangements. These files lack a portion of the clones; in checked studies, under half of the deficit traces to unresolved V genes, and the cause of the others is not known. That table is the source of V, J and clone size, and D and trimming were worked out from the DNA. Here the sample has approximately 240,000 clones; approximately 65% occur a single time. The ten most abundant clones make up over 8.5% of the sample.

The receptor comes from a man younger than 45 in good health. This receptor chain uses TRBV7-8 and TRBJ2-7; the D gene is unclear. Sequencing was carried out using memory CD4+ T cells sorted from blood. Taken with the paper, the label for cell subset or site translates to: CD45RA-negative fraction. CDR3 sequence: CASSPTDVEEQYF. DNA sequence: TGTGCCAGCAGCCCGACCGACGTGGAGGAGCAGTACTTC.